This T cell receptor (beta chain) was captured by sequencing in a study of cytomegalovirus exposure and HLA in healthy donors. The PCR contained 60 Vbeta and 13 Jbeta primers. Sequencing used immunoSEQ multiplex PCR; TCRdb keeps in-frame clones, though not all of them. The table has around 300,000 clones, roughly two thirds seen once. J was trimmed by 11 bases and V by 5 bases; bases with no gene match: 12. CDR3 length: 14 residues. Germline lookup yields CDR1 MNHEY and CDR2 SVGAGI. Healthy bone marrow donors made up the donors. This TCR was recovered from a female donor in good health and CMV-seronegative. The chain combines TRBV6-5 with TRBJ1-5; TRBD1 aligns across 7 bases. The material sequenced was PBMCs. The CDR3 reads CASSDSGQFKTQHF. The CDR3 bases are TGTGCCAGCAGTGATTCGGGACAGTTCAAGACCCAGCATTTT.